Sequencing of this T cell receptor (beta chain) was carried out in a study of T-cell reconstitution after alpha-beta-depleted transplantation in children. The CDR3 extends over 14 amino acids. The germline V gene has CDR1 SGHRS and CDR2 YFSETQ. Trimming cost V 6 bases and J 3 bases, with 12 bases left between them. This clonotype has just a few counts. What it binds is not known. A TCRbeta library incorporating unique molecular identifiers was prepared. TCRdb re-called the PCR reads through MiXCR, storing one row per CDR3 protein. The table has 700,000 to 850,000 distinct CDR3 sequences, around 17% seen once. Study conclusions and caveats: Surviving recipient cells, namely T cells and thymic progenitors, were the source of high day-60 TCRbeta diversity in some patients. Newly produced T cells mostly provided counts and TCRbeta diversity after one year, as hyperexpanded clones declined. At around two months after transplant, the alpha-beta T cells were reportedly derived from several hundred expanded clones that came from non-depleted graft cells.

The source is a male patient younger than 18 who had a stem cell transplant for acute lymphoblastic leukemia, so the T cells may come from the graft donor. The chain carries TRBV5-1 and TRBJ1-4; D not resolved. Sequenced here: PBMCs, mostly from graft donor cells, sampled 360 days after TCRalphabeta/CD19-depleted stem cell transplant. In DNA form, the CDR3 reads TGCGCCAGCACGGAGAGCACGGCTAATGAAAAACTGTTTTTT. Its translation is CASTESTANEKLFF.